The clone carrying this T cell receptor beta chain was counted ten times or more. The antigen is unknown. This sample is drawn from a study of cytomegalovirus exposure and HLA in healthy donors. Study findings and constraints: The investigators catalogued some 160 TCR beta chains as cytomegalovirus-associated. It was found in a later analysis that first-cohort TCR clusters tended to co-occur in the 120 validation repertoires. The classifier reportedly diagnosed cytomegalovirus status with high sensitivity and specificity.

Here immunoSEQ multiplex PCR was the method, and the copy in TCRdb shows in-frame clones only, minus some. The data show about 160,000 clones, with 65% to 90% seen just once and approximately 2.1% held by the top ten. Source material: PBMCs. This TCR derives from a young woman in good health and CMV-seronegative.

DNA of the CDR3: TGCGCCAGCAGTGTTCTCCGGATGACTAGCACAGATACGCAGTATTTT. This encodes CASSVLRMTSTDTQYF. The chain recombines TRBV10-1 with TRBJ2-3; unclear D gene. Germline loops: CDR1 WNHNN, CDR2 SYGVQD (reference sequence). CDR3 size: 16 residues. The ends were cut back, 4 bases at V and 0 bases at J, with 14 bases in the middle.